This TCR beta chain was captured by sequencing in a study of cytomegalovirus exposure and HLA in healthy donors. Study-wide findings and caveats: A prior analysis recorded that most TCR beta V segments were productive about 90% or about 30% of the time.

Primers for the PCR totalled 60 Vbeta and 13 Jbeta. The assay was immunoSEQ multiplex PCR, and TCRdb's table has in-frame clones only and misses some. The sample contains about 180,000 clones, less than 90% of which appear only once. Of note for this clone: Its antigen is undetermined.

Sequenced material: PBMCs. This TCR came from a girl aged 10 to 17 in good health and CMV-seropositive.

The CDR3 protein is CASRVGTANTEAFF. CDR3 DNA: TGTGCCAGCAGGGTCGGGACAGCGAACACTGAAGCTTTCTTT. The chain employs TRBV28 and TRBJ1-1; 7 bases agree with TRBD1. The germline V gene has CDR1 MDHEN and CDR2 SYDVKM. This CDR3 has 14 residues. V trimming: 6 bases; J trimming: 1 base; junction bases outside the gene matches: 5.